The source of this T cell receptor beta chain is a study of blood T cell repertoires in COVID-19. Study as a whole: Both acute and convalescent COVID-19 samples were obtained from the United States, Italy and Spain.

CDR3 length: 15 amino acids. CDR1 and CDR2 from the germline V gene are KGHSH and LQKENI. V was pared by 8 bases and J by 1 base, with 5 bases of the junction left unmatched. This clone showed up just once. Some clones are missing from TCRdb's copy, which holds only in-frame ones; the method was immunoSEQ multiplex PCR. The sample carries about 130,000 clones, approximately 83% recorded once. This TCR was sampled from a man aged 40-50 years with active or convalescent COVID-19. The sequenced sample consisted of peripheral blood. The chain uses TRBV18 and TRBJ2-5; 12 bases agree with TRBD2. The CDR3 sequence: CASTSSGGAQETQYF. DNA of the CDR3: TGTGCCAGCACGTCTAGCGGGGGGGCCCAAGAGACCCAGTACTTC.